One sample yielded the 32 T cell receptor beta chains listed below, sequenced in a study of cytomegalovirus exposure and HLA in healthy donors. The PCR contained 60 Vbeta and 13 Jbeta primers. Assay: immunoSEQ multiplex PCR; the TCRdb copy retains only in-frame clones and omits some. Altogether about 200,000 clones are present, 79% being singletons, with the ten largest covering 1.7%. Sample: PBMCs. The receptor source for this set is a man between 50 and 59 years old in good health and CMV-seronegative.

This chain joins TRBV5-4 and TRBJ1-2; 8 bases are shared with TRBD1. The CDR3 runs 14 residues. CDR1 SGHNT and CDR2 YYREEE come from the germline V gene (reference sequence). V was pared by 2 bases and J by 12 bases, with 12 bases of the junction left unmatched. The CDR3 here is CASSFRGTGASDTF. DNA of the CDR3: TGTGCCAGCAGCTTTCGCGGGACAGGAGCCTCAGACACCTTC.

This clone appeared once. The chain is built from TRBV27 and TRBJ2-7, with 8 bases identical to TRBD2. With 6 bases clipped from V and 1 base from J, the junction kept 5 bases outside the gene matches. Germline V gives CDR1 MNHEY, CDR2 SMNVEV (reference sequence). The CDR3 runs 14 residues. The CDR3 here is CASRTRLASYEQYF. The CDR3, as DNA: TGTGCCAGCAGGACCCGACTAGCGTCCTACGAGCAGTACTTC.

CDR3 region: CASRGFPSTDTQYF. In DNA form, the CDR3 reads TGCGCCAGCAGGGGCTTTCCTAGCACAGATACGCAGTATTTT. The rearrangement joins TRBV5-1 to TRBJ2-3, with D hard to call. The germline V gene encodes CDR1 SGHRS and CDR2 YFSETQ. This CDR3 has 14 residues. Trimming cost V 5 bases and J 0 bases, with 10 bases left between them.

J is TRBJ1-6 and V is TRBV7-9; perhaps TRBD1 as D (5 bases). The V gene lost 3 bases and the J gene lost 8 bases, with 11 bases spanning the gap. The length of the CDR3 is 14 residues. The germline V gene encodes CDR1 SEHNR and CDR2 FQNEAQ (reference sequence). In nucleotides, the CDR3 is TGTGCCAGCAGCTTGGGACTCCAGGATTCACCCCTCCACTTT. It is translated as CASSLGLQDSPLHF.

The chain uses TRBV9 and TRBJ2-1, with D maybe TRBD2 (6 bases). The CDR3 contains 16 residues. Germline lookup yields CDR1 SGDLS and CDR2 YYNGEE. The V gene lost 0 bases and the J gene lost 2 bases, with 12 bases spanning the gap. CDR3 in amino acids: CASSVEVGRAYNEQFF. In DNA form, the CDR3 reads TGTGCCAGCAGCGTAGAGGTCGGGAGAGCCTACAATGAGCAGTTCTTC.

The rearrangement uses TRBV5-1 and TRBJ2-3; the match to TRBD2 covers 11 bases. V trimming: 2 bases; J trimming: 4 bases; junction bases outside the gene matches: 6. The CDR3 runs to 16 residues. CDR1 and CDR2 (germline): SGHRS, YFSETQ. CDR3 bases: TGCGCCAGCAGCTTTACTAGCGGGAGTAGGGCAGATACGCAGTATTTT. Its protein is CASSFTSGSRADTQYF. The complete variable domain, with remaining parts taken from reference TRBV5-1 and TRBJ2-3, reads KAGVTQTPRYLIKTRGQQVTLSCSPISGHRSVSWYQQTPGQGLQFLFEYFSETQRNKGNFPGRFSGRQFSNSRSEMNVSTLELGDSALYLCASSFTSGSRADTQYFGPGTRLTVL.

The chain is built from TRBV29-1 and TRBJ2-1; D gene unclear. The CDR3 sequence is 12 residues long. The germline V gene has CDR1 SQVTM and CDR2 ANQGSEA. V lost 0 bases and J 9 bases, leaving 9 bases between the germline ends. In DNA form, the CDR3 reads TGCAGCGTTGAAGATGAAGTCGGTGAGCAGTTCTTC. This translates into CSVEDEVGEQFF.

The rearrangement links TRBV4-1 to TRBJ1-1; D is unresolved. Germline V gives CDR1 MGHRA, CDR2 YSYEKL. The CDR3 covers 14 residues. With 0 bases removed from V and 1 base from J, the gap between germline ends came to 6 bases. The chain's CDR3 is CASSQEEGNTEAFF. DNA of the CDR3: TGCGCCAGCAGCCAAGAAGAGGGGAACACTGAAGCTTTCTTT.

The gene calls are TRBV6-5 and TRBJ1-1; D gene unclear. Trimming stripped 6 bases from V and 5 bases from J, with 10 bases between. This CDR3 comprises 12 residues. CDR1 MNHEY and CDR2 SVGAGI come from the germline V gene. The CDR3 sequence: CASRFGETEAFF. The CDR3 DNA reads TGTGCCAGCAGGTTCGGGGAAACTGAAGCTTTCTTT.

This chain connects TRBV9 to TRBJ2-1, with D unclear. This CDR3 contains 13 residues. The germline CDR1 and CDR2 sequences are SGDLS and YYNGEE. The ends were cut back, 0 bases at V and 4 bases at J, with 5 bases in the middle. CDR3 DNA: TGTGCCAGCAGCGTAGACGCGTACAATGAGCAGTTCTTC. This gives the protein CASSVDAYNEQFF. The full variable domain, its missing parts supplied by reference TRBV9 and TRBJ2-1, is DSGVTQTPKHLITATGQRVTLRCSPRSGDLSVYWYQQSLDQGLQFLIQYYNGEERAKGNILERFSAQQFPDLHSELNLSSLELGDSALYFCASSVDAYNEQFFGPGTRLTVL.

This clone was observed a few times. CDR3 DNA sequence: TGTGCCAGCAGCATAGTCAAAGAGACCCAGTACTTC. Amino acids: CASSIVKETQYF. This chain joins TRBV2 and TRBJ2-5; D gene ambiguous. Trimming cost V 6 bases and J 3 bases, with 8 bases left between them. Germline V gene lookup returns CDR1 SNHLY and CDR2 FYNNEI. The CDR3 has 12 amino acids.

The chain has TRBV27 and TRBJ2-4, with D tentatively TRBD2 (6 bases). Germline V gives CDR1 MNHEY, CDR2 SMNVEV (reference sequence). The CDR3 contains 16 residues. Trimming pared 2 bases from V and 3 bases from J, leaving 14 bases between. The CDR3 reads CASSLGGSLGKNIQYF. DNA for the CDR3: TGTGCCAGCAGTTTAGGAGGGTCCCTAGGCAAAAACATTCAGTACTTC.

This clone is a singleton in its sample. This chain joins TRBV7-2 and TRBJ1-1; weak D call: TRBD1 (5 bases). From germline, CDR1 is SGHTA and CDR2 FQGNSA. The CDR3 is made up of 13 amino acids. V was trimmed by 2 bases and J by 7 bases, leaving 11 bases between them. The CDR3 nucleotides are TGTGCCAGCAGCTTACGCAGGGTTGATGAAGCTTTCTTT. Amino acids: CASSLRRVDEAFF.

The chain is built from TRBV19 and TRBJ2-5; 13 positions agree with TRBD2. With 5 bases clipped from V and 4 bases from J, the junction kept 7 bases outside the gene matches. The V gene's germline CDR1 is LNHDA and CDR2 SQIVND (reference sequence). The CDR3 is 16 amino acids. The CDR3: CASSSRTSGSRETQYF. The CDR3 bases are TGTGCCAGTAGTTCGCGGACTAGCGGGAGTCGAGAGACCCAGTACTTC.

V gene TRBV5-4 combines with J gene TRBJ2-3; D unclear. CDR1 and CDR2 (germline): SGHNT, YYREEE (reference sequence). The CDR3 spans 12 residues. The V end lost 4 bases, the J end lost 8 bases, and 11 bases lay between the germline ends. CDR3 region: CASSPPVGTQYF. CDR3 DNA: TGTGCCAGCAGCCCCCCAGTTGGTACGCAGTATTTT. Variable domain in full (rest from reference TRBV5-4 and TRBJ2-3): ETGVTQSPTHLIKTRGQQVTLRCSSQSGHNTVSWYQQALGQGPQFIFQYYREEENGRGNFPPRFSGLQFPNYSSELNVNALELDDSALYLCASSPPVGTQYFGPGTRLTVL.

This chain connects TRBV2 to TRBJ1-1, with 7 positions matching TRBD1. The trim removed 6 bases at V and 1 base at J, leaving 5 bases unmatched. Per the germline V gene, CDR1 is SNHLY and CDR2 is FYNNEI. The CDR3 spans 14 residues. Here the CDR3 reads CASSLQGTNTEAFF. The CDR3 nucleotides read TGTGCCAGCAGCCTACAGGGGACGAACACTGAAGCTTTCTTT.

The chain couples TRBV29-1 to TRBJ2-5; 12 bases are shared with TRBD2. With the DNA end fitting TRBJ2-7 better, the J assignment may be wrong. The CDR3 totals 12 residues. Germline loops: CDR1 SQVTM, CDR2 ANQGSEA. In nucleotides, the CDR3 is TGCAGCGTACTAGCGGGAGGCGGCGAGCAGTACTTC. Residues: CSVLAGGGEQYF.

The chain links TRBV9 to TRBJ1-3, with D possibly TRBD1 on 5 matching bases. Germline V lookup: CDR1 SGDLS, CDR2 YYNGEE. V shed 0 bases and J shed 1 base, with 8 bases lying between them. CDR3 length: 15 amino acids. Here the CDR3 reads CASSVGKGSGNTIYF. CDR3 DNA: TGTGCCAGCAGCGTAGGGAAGGGGTCTGGAAACACCATATATTTT.

The chain recombines TRBV27 with TRBJ2-7; a weak D match, TRBD1 (5 bases). V lost 2 bases to trimming and J lost 4 bases, with 15 bases between them. CDR3 size: 15 residues. Germline-derived CDR1 and CDR2 are MNHEY and SMNVEV (reference sequence). For the CDR3, the DNA is TGTGCCAGCAGTTTAGGGGCAGCGCAGATTTACGAGCAGTACTTC. Its protein is CASSLGAAQIYEQYF.

The V call is TRBV4-1, the J call TRBJ2-2; TRBD2 might be the D (6 bases). CDR1 is MGHRA and CDR2 is YSYEKL in the germline V gene. V lost 0 bases to trimming and J lost 1 base, with 9 bases between them. The length of the CDR3 is 16 residues. CDR3 DNA: TGCGCCAGCAGCCAAGAGCGGGAATTGAACACCGGGGAGCTGTTTTTT. Its translation: CASSQERELNTGELFF.

J is TRBJ2-7 and V is TRBV19, with 7 bases fitting TRBD1. The germline V gene has CDR1 LNHDA and CDR2 SQIVND (reference sequence). After removal of 5 bases from V and 4 bases from J, the junction contained 5 bases not matched to a gene. The CDR3 spans 13 residues. The CDR3 DNA reads as TGTGCCAGTAGTCGGCAGGGACAGTACGAGCAGTACTTC. Translating it yields CASSRQGQYEQYF.

For this clone: At one end the junction does not follow the germline gene, possibly because of a read error. The chain employs TRBV7-3 and TRBJ2-1, with D possibly matching TRBD2 (5 bases). CDR1 is SGHTA, CDR2 FQGTGA, per germline. This CDR3 spans 16 amino acids. The chain's CDR3 is CASSLPTSRSYSEQFF. DNA for the CDR3: TGTGCCAGCAGCCTGCCTACTAGTCGCTCCTACAGTGAGCAGTTCTTC.

J is TRBJ2-7 and V is TRBV7-3, with 9 positions matching TRBD1. Germline values: CDR1 SGHTA, CDR2 FQGTGA. The trim removed 6 bases at V and 4 bases at J, leaving 7 bases unmatched. The CDR3 has 14 amino acids. The CDR3 DNA is TGTGCCAGCAGTACAGGGGGCAGAGGGTACGAGCAGTACTTC. Translating gives CASSTGGRGYEQYF.

This chain uses TRBV2 with TRBJ2-3; D ambiguous. V lost 6 bases and J lost 6, with 7 bases in between. This CDR3 is 11 amino acids long. Germline-derived CDR1 and CDR2 are SNHLY and FYNNEI. The CDR3 reads CASRWSDTQYF. CDR3 nucleotides: TGTGCCAGCAGGTGGAGCGATACGCAGTATTTT.

The genes are TRBV9 and TRBJ2-2; D gene unclear. Trimming stripped 4 bases from V and 8 bases from J, with 3 bases between. This CDR3 comprises 10 residues. Germline lookup yields CDR1 SGDLS and CDR2 YYNGEE. The CDR3 is CASSPGELFF. In DNA, the CDR3 is TGTGCCAGCAGCCCTGGGGAGCTGTTTTTT.

The table lists this clone with a count of one. The chain has TRBV29-1 and TRBJ2-7, with D possibly being TRBD1 (6 bases). CDR1 is SQVTM and CDR2 is ANQGSEA in the germline V gene. The length of the CDR3 is 12 residues. Trimming took off 0 bases at V and 3 bases at J, with 6 bases between the two ends. The CDR3 loop reads CSVEDRGYEQYF. CDR3 sequence (DNA): TGCAGCGTTGAAGACAGGGGCTACGAGCAGTACTTC.

This chain uses TRBV6-6 with TRBJ1-5, with TRBD1 matching 8 bases. This CDR3 contains 14 residues. In germline, CDR1 is MNHNY, CDR2 SVGAGI (reference sequence). J was trimmed by 1 base and V by 4 bases; bases with no gene match: 0. For the CDR3, the DNA is TGTGCCAGCAGTTCAGGGGGCAGCAATCAGCCCCAGCATTTT. Its translation: CASSSGGSNQPQHF.

The rearrangement uses TRBV27 and TRBJ1-6, with D hard to call. Trimming stripped 2 bases from V and 9 bases from J, with 11 bases between. The germline V gene encodes CDR1 MNHEY and CDR2 SMNVEV (reference sequence). The CDR3 sequence is 14 residues long. DNA of the CDR3: TGTGCCAGCAGTTTAAAAGCCATTTCTTCACCCCTCCACTTT. Residues: CASSLKAISSPLHF.

This chain connects TRBV9 to TRBJ1-1, with D possibly being TRBD1 (5 bases). Germline V gene sequence: CDR1 SGDLS, CDR2 YYNGEE. The CDR3 is 15 residues long. Trimming removed 4 bases at V and 5 bases at J, with 18 bases between. The CDR3 reads CASSPRQLSQTEAFF. The CDR3 DNA is TGTGCCAGCAGCCCACGACAGTTATCCCAGACTGAAGCTTTCTTT.

This chain uses TRBV18 with TRBJ2-2, with 8 bases that match TRBD1. Germline CDR1 KGHSH, CDR2 LQKENI. The CDR3 runs to 16 residues. After removal of 1 base from V and 4 bases from J, the junction contained 5 bases not matched to a gene. The CDR3 here is CASSPLGQGGTGELFF. DNA for the CDR3: TGTGCCAGCTCACCACTTGGACAGGGCGGCACCGGGGAGCTGTTTTTT. Full variable domain (remainder filled in from reference TRBV18 and TRBJ2-2): NAGVMQNPRHLVRRRGQEARLRCSPMKGHSHVYWYRQLPEEGLKFMVYLQKENIIDESGMPKERFSAEFPKEGPSILRIQQVVRGDSAAYFCASSPLGQGGTGELFFGEGSRLTVL.

The genes are TRBV9 and TRBJ1-1, with 7 positions matching TRBD1. With V trimmed by 4 bases and J by 0 bases, 9 bases remained unmatched. Germline-derived CDR1 and CDR2 are SGDLS and YYNGEE. The CDR3 runs to 16 residues. The DNA of the CDR3 is TGTGCCAGCAGCCCGAGGACAGGCGGCATGAACACTGAAGCTTTCTTT. It encodes CASSPRTGGMNTEAFF.

This clone has a single count. The chain combines TRBV6-1 with TRBJ2-1, with 9 bases that match TRBD2. V was pared by 3 bases and J by 5 bases, with 2 bases of the junction left unmatched. This CDR3 spans 14 amino acids. CDR1 is MNHNS and CDR2 is SASEGT in the germline V gene. The DNA of the CDR3 is TGTGCCAGCAGTGAGGGACTAGCCCACAATGAGCAGTTCTTC. It codes for CASSEGLAHNEQFF.